Below are 26 T cell receptor beta chains sequenced from a single sample in a study of shared clonotypes between healthy human individuals. Only in-frame clones appear in the TCRdb table, and some are missing; sequencing was by immunoSEQ multiplex PCR. The profile covers approximately 1.9 million clones, with roughly 93% appearing a single time and about 1.7% taken by the ten largest. Terminally differentiated effector memory CD45RA+ cells were excluded by CCR7 positive selection of CD45RO-negative cells. What was sequenced was naive CD8+ T cells from PBMCs. All receptors come from a man aged 18-30 years in good health. Some clones in this sample may be carry-over from other donors' samples.

The J gene is TRBJ2-1, the V gene TRBV28; the match to TRBD2 covers 8 bases. V was pared by 6 bases and J by 2 bases, with 6 bases of the junction left unmatched. Germline-derived CDR1 and CDR2 are MDHEN and SYDVKM. CDR3 length equals 15 residues. This chain's CDR3 is CASRFPGGAYNEQFF. The CDR3 bases are TGTGCCAGCAGATTTCCCGGGGGGGCCTACAATGAGCAGTTCTTC.

In DNA form, the CDR3 reads TGTGCCAGCAGTGCTGGACAGGGAGGTTTTTTTCATGAGCAGTTCTTC. It yields the protein CASSAGQGGFFHEQFF. V and J are TRBV2 and TRBJ2-1, with 8 bases identical to TRBD1. The CDR3 covers 16 residues. Germline V CDR1 and CDR2: SNHLY, FYNNEI. With 4 bases clipped from V and 8 bases from J, the junction kept 13 bases outside the gene matches.

This clone has just one count. The V and J genes are TRBV9 and TRBJ2-6, with D possibly being TRBD1 (6 bases). V was pared by 4 bases and J by 0 bases, with 20 bases between. The germline gives CDR1 SGDLS, CDR2 YYNGEE. CDR3 length: 19 residues. CDR3 sequence reads: CASSHRLNRAPSGANVLTF. For the CDR3, the DNA is TGTGCCAGCAGCCACAGACTAAACAGGGCCCCCTCTGGGGCCAACGTCCTGACTTTC.

The chain carries TRBV28 and TRBJ2-7, with unresolved D. CDR1 MDHEN and CDR2 SYDVKM come from the germline V gene. CDR3 size: 17 residues. V gave up 6 bases and J gave up 0 bases, with 21 bases separating them. The CDR3 loop reads CASSPLFPQALSYEQYF. The CDR3 bases are TGTGCCAGCAGCCCGCTGTTTCCGCAGGCCCTCTCCTACGAGCAGTACTTC.

The V and J genes are TRBV5-1 and TRBJ2-3; 11 bases agree with TRBD2. The CDR3 loop spans 17 amino acids. With 4 bases clipped from V and 3 bases from J, the junction kept 10 bases outside the gene matches. Germline V gene data show CDR1 as SGHRS and CDR2 as YFSETQ. DNA of the CDR3: TGCGCCAGCAGCCGAGGGACTAGCGGTCCAGGGACAGATACGCAGTATTTT. It encodes CASSRGTSGPGTDTQYF.

V gene TRBV10-3 combines with J gene TRBJ2-7; no reliable D call. The V gene lost 6 bases and the J gene lost 2 bases, with 11 bases spanning the gap. The germline V gene has CDR1 ENHRY and CDR2 SYGVKD. The CDR3 loop spans 13 amino acids. For the CDR3, the DNA is TGTGCCATCAGGGCAGGTGCTGCCTACGAGCAGTACTTC. Translating it yields CAIRAGAAYEQYF.

The chain uses TRBV7-9 and TRBJ2-3, with D tentatively TRBD2 (5 bases). The ends were cut back, 8 bases at V and 4 bases at J, with 10 bases in the middle. Germline V gives CDR1 SEHNR, CDR2 FQNEAQ (reference sequence). The CDR3 length is 12 residues. This CDR3 reads CASGKRADTQYF. DNA of the CDR3: TGTGCCAGCGGAAAGAGGGCAGATACGCAGTATTTT.

CDR3 in amino acids: CASSLPFWEGPNEQFF. The CDR3 region has the DNA TGTGCCAGCAGCCTGCCCTTTTGGGAGGGCCCCAATGAGCAGTTCTTC. The chain carries TRBV5-6 and TRBJ2-1, with 7 positions matching TRBD2. V was pared by 4 bases and J by 6 bases, with 13 bases of the junction left unmatched. Germline assignment: CDR1 SGHDT and CDR2 YYEEEE. The CDR3 loop spans 16 amino acids.

CDR3 protein: CASSLGAIRGAFF. As DNA, the CDR3 is TGCGCCAGCAGCTTGGGGGCGATACGAGGGGCTTTCTTT. V gene TRBV5-1 combines with J gene TRBJ1-1; D not resolved. Between the trimmed V and J ends, which lost 0 bases and 11 bases, there was a span of 14 bases. From germline, CDR1 is SGHRS and CDR2 YFSETQ. The CDR3 runs to 13 residues.

The V call is TRBV7-8, the J call TRBJ2-3, with 9 nucleotides matching TRBD1. The junction had 17 bases not matched to a gene; V was cut back by 4 bases and J by 6 bases. This CDR3 comprises 18 residues. The germline gives CDR1 SGHVS, CDR2 FQNEAQ. CDR3 sequence reads: CASSSPDRGTSFVDTQYF. The CDR3 nucleotides are TGTGCCAGCAGCTCGCCCGACAGGGGGACGTCTTTTGTCGATACGCAGTATTTT.

The DNA of the CDR3 is TGTGCCAGTAGTATCACCCGGGAGGGGGTAGTCGCAGATACGCAGTATTTT. It yields the protein CASSITREGVVADTQYF. The rearrangement links TRBV19 to TRBJ2-3; 8 nucleotides align to TRBD2. Per germline, CDR1 LNHDA and CDR2 SQIVND (reference sequence). After removal of 3 bases from V and 4 bases from J, the junction contained 12 bases not matched to a gene. This CDR3 has 17 residues.

The chain is built from TRBV7-2 and TRBJ2-5; TRBD2 aligns across 8 bases. Germline assignment: CDR1 SGHTA and CDR2 FQGNSA. The CDR3 has 18 residues. V lost 1 base to trimming and J lost 10 bases; unmatched junction nucleotides: 20. CDR3 sequence reads: CASSLVGSSGSRRTDQYF. DNA for the CDR3: TGTGCCAGCAGCTTAGTGGGATCTAGCGGGTCCCGCCGTACGGACCAGTACTTC.

This clone was picked up one time. This chain uses TRBV29-1 with TRBJ2-5, with unresolved D. CDR3 length: 12 amino acids. V gave up 2 bases and J gave up 5 bases, with 9 bases separating them. The germline V gene encodes CDR1 SQVTM and CDR2 ANQGSEA. The DNA for the CDR3 is TGCAGCGTTGAAATGGGATGGGAGACCCAGTACTTC. It specifies CSVEMGWETQYF.

This clone was recorded once. The identical CDR3 is also encoded by other nucleotide sequences in the sample. The chain carries TRBV27 and TRBJ1-1; 8 bases are a match to TRBD1. The CDR3 covers 16 residues. V lost 0 bases to trimming and J lost 2 bases; unmatched junction nucleotides: 5. Germline V gene data show CDR1 as MNHEY and CDR2 as SMNVEV (reference sequence). The DNA of the CDR3 is TGTGCCAGCAGTTTATCCCCCGGGACAGGTAACACTGAAGCTTTCTTT. Protein product: CASSLSPGTGNTEAFF.

The rearrangement links TRBV14 to TRBJ2-3, with D perhaps TRBD2 (6 bases). Germline V gene lookup returns CDR1 SGHDN and CDR2 FVKESK. V dropped 0 bases and J dropped 4 bases, with 17 bases sitting between them. CDR3 size: 17 residues. This chain's CDR3 is CASSQDYTSLFADTQYF. The CDR3 DNA reads TGTGCCAGCAGCCAAGACTATACTAGCTTATTCGCAGATACGCAGTATTTT.

The V gene is TRBV2, the J gene TRBJ2-3, with TRBD1 as a possible D gene (6 bases). The CDR3 spans 14 residues. The V and J ends lost 7 bases and 0 bases respectively, with 11 bases between them. CDR1 is SNHLY, CDR2 FYNNEI, per germline. CDR3 loop: CASNPGVSTDTQYF. The CDR3 DNA is TGTGCCAGCAACCCAGGGGTCAGCACAGATACGCAGTATTTT.

The CDR3: CASSFPTTGNPNTGELFF. The CDR3 nucleotides read TGTGCCAGCAGCTTCCCCACGACGGGGAACCCGAACACCGGGGAGCTGTTTTTT. The rearrangement links TRBV7-8 to TRBJ2-2, with a weak D call TRBD2 (5 bases). This CDR3 is 18 amino acids long. Trimming shortened V by 3 bases and J by 0 bases, and 17 bases separated the two germline ends. The germline V gene encodes CDR1 SGHVS and CDR2 FQNEAQ.

V gene TRBV28 combines with J gene TRBJ2-2; D may be TRBD1 (5 bases). The CDR3 is 15 amino acids. From germline, CDR1 is MDHEN and CDR2 SYDVKM. V lost 2 bases and J lost 4, with 11 bases in between. The CDR3 loop is CASSLVPGSTGELFF. CDR3 DNA: TGTGCCAGCAGTTTAGTTCCAGGGTCCACCGGGGAGCTGTTTTTT.

This chain links TRBV11-2 with TRBJ2-7; 7 bases align to TRBD1. The CDR3 has 17 residues. After removal of 2 bases from V and 0 bases from J, the junction contained 10 bases not matched to a gene. Germline V lookup: CDR1 SGHAT, CDR2 FQNNGV. The CDR3 DNA follows: TGTGCCAGCAGCTTATCGGGACAGACTTATCCCTCCTACGAGCAGTACTTC. It yields the protein CASSLSGQTYPSYEQYF.

This rearrangement joins TRBV28 to TRBJ1-3; D not certain. The germline V gene has CDR1 MDHEN and CDR2 SYDVKM. Trimming removed 2 bases at V and 4 bases at J, with 12 bases between. The CDR3 is 15 residues long. CDR3 residues: CASSLTLTLGNTIYF. DNA of the CDR3: TGTGCCAGCAGTTTAACCCTTACTCTAGGAAACACCATATATTTT.

This chain connects TRBV4-1 to TRBJ1-4; TRBD1 matches 7 bases. The junction had 2 bases not matched to a gene; V was cut back by 4 bases and J by 6 bases. This CDR3 region has 13 residues. In germline, CDR1 is MGHRA, CDR2 YSYEKL. CDR3 sequence (DNA): TGCGCCAGCAGCCGCAGGGGGGATGAAAAACTGTTTTTT. Residues: CASSRRGDEKLFF.

V usage is TRBV5-1 and J usage is TRBJ1-1; no reliable D call. Germline lookup yields CDR1 SGHRS and CDR2 YFSETQ. The CDR3 extends over 12 amino acids. V shed 3 bases and J shed 9 bases, with 12 bases lying between them. The CDR3 DNA sequence: TGCGCCAGCAGCTATGAAGGCCGGCAAGCTTTCTTT. Translating gives CASSYEGRQAFF. Drawing the rest from reference TRBV5-1 and TRBJ1-1, the complete variable domain is KAGVTQTPRYLIKTRGQQVTLSCSPISGHRSVSWYQQTPGQGLQFLFEYFSETQRNKGNFPGRFSGRQFSNSRSEMNVSTLELGDSALYLCASSYEGRQAFFGQGTRLTVV.

The rearrangement uses TRBV28 and TRBJ2-1, with 8 positions matching TRBD2. Germline trimming cut 4 bases from V and 0 bases from J; bases unmatched to any gene: 14. The CDR3 totals 19 residues. Germline loops: CDR1 MDHEN, CDR2 SYDVKM. As DNA, the CDR3 is TGTGCCAGCAGTTGGCCCCGACTAGCGTTCAAGAGCTCCTACAATGAGCAGTTCTTC. Its translation is CASSWPRLAFKSSYNEQFF.

The chain recombines TRBV5-1 with TRBJ2-7; D is possibly TRBD1 (5 bases). Germline V lookup: CDR1 SGHRS, CDR2 YFSETQ. This CDR3 has 11 amino acids. V was cut by 1 base and J by 7 bases, with 6 bases left in between. Here the CDR3 reads CASSLKGEQYF. The CDR3 region has the DNA TGCGCCAGCAGCTTGAAGGGGGAGCAGTACTTC.

Notes on this clone: Other DNA sequences in this specimen translate into the identical CDR3. V and J are TRBV27 and TRBJ2-6; 8 positions agree with TRBD1. Germline V CDR1 and CDR2: MNHEY, SMNVEV (reference sequence). V lost 6 bases and J lost 0; bases outside the gene matches: 4. The length of the CDR3 is 16 residues. The CDR3 DNA follows: TGTGCCAGCAGCCTTGGACAGGGCTCTGGGGCCAACGTCCTGACTTTC. Protein sequence: CASSLGQGSGANVLTF.

The chain joins TRBV7-9 to TRBJ1-1; no definite D call. Looked up from germline, CDR1 is SEHNR and CDR2 is FQNEAQ (reference sequence). The V end was cut by 0 bases, the J end by 1 base, with 15 bases between. The CDR3 sequence is 17 residues long. In DNA, the CDR3 is TGTGCCAGCAGCTTAGCGCCCAGCCCATATAAGAACACTGAAGCTTTCTTT. Its translation: CASSLAPSPYKNTEAFF.